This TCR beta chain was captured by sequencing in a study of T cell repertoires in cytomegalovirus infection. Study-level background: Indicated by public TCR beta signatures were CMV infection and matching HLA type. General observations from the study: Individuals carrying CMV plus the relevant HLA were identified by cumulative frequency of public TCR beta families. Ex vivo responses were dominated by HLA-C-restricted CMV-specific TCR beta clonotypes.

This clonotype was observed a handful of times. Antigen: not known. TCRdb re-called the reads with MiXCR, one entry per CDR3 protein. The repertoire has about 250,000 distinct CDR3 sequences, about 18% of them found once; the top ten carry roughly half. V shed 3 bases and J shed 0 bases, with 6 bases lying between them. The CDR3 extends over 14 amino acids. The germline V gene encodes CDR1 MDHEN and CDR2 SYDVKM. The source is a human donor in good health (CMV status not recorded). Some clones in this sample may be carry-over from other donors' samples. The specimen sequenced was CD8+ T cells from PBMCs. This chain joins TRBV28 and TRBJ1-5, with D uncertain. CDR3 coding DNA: TGTGCCAGCAGTTTGGTTATTAGCAATCAGCCCCAGCATTTT. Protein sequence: CASSLVISNQPQHF.